This T cell receptor (beta chain) came from a study of T cells in Graves' hyperthyroidism and ophthalmopathy. It was RNA transcripts that yielded the amplified TCR beta CDR3 regions. With the HTBI primer set, the TCR CDR3 went through a first round of RT-PCR. TCRdb ran MiXCR on the multiplex PCR reads and lists one entry per CDR3 protein. The repertoire includes 470,000 or so distinct CDR3 sequences, 20% of them detected once, and more than 20% sits in the top ten. The ends lost 4 bases at V and 0 bases at J; junction bases unmatched: 5. The germline V gene has CDR1 SNHLY and CDR2 FYNNEI. The CDR3 is 16 residues long. Ten or more counts support this clonotype.

This receptor was taken from a man between 18 and 35 years old with Graves' hyperthyroidism. J is TRBJ1-1 and V is TRBV2, with TRBD1 matching over 10 bases. The sample taken for sequencing was blood. The CDR3 sequence: CASSVQGTGVNTEAFF. Written as DNA, the CDR3 is TGTGCCAGCAGTGTTCAAGGGACAGGGGTGAACACTGAAGCTTTCTTT.